This T cell receptor (beta chain) was documented in a study of blood T cell repertoires in COVID-19. At the level of the study: COVID-19 samples collected from the United States, Italy and Spain covered acute and convalescent phases. Nucleic acid was either cDNA or gDNA, and it came from T cells, B-cell-depleted T cells, or PBMCs.

The authors' processing: Amplification of reference gene primers provided the estimated nucleated cell counts. Clones were sequenced by immunoSEQ multiplex PCR, and TCRdb holds only the in-frame ones, with some missing. That table supplies the V and J calls and clone size; D and trimming were determined from the DNA. The sample lists under 200,000 clones; around 83% were seen once. Sequencing used peripheral blood. The TCR was taken from a man in his fifties or sixties with active or convalescent COVID-19.

This CDR3 reads CATSKNTGGGLDQPQHF. In DNA, the CDR3 is TGTGCCACCAGTAAGAACACTGGCGGCGGTCTCGATCAGCCCCAGCATTTT. J is TRBJ1-5 and V is TRBV24-1; D not certain. CDR1 and CDR2 (germline): KGHDR, SFDVKD. The CDR3 loop spans 17 amino acids. V was clipped by 6 bases and J by 5 bases, with 22 bases between them.